Below, 25 T cell receptor beta chains from the same sample are listed, as sequenced in a study of blood T cell repertoires in COVID-19. Generated by immunoSEQ multiplex PCR, the TCRdb table keeps only in-frame clones and is missing some. The data hold 60,000 to 75,000 clones, with about 66% observed a single time. The sequencing sample was made of PBMCs or T cells enriched from blood (not recorded which). These receptors were taken from a woman aged 60 to 75 who had been exposed to COVID-19.

The V gene is TRBV4-2, the J gene TRBJ2-3, with TRBD2 matching 7 bases. The J segment lost 5 bases and the V segment lost 0 bases, leaving 5 bases of the junction unmatched. CDR3 length: 15 residues. The germline V gene encodes CDR1 LGHNA and CDR2 YNFKEQ. The chain's CDR3 is CASSQEGGGEDTQYF. The CDR3 DNA follows: TGTGCCAGCAGCCAAGAAGGTGGGGGGGAAGATACGCAGTATTTT.

The rearrangement joins TRBV29-1 to TRBJ2-2; D gene uncertain. The germline V and J ends were trimmed by 1 base and 6 bases, with 12 bases remaining between them. The CDR3 has 14 amino acids. Germline V lookup: CDR1 SQVTM, CDR2 ANQGSEA. CDR3 loop: CSVEVGQWAGELFF. CDR3 bases: TGCAGCGTTGAAGTGGGCCAGTGGGCCGGGGAGCTGTTTTTT.

This chain connects TRBV14 to TRBJ1-2, with D unresolved. Germline-derived CDR1 and CDR2 are SGHDN and FVKESK. This CDR3 is 14 amino acids long. Trimming left V 3 bases short and J 4 bases short, with 12 bases between. CDR3 residues: CASSHDNTFYGYTF. The CDR3 coding sequence is TGTGCCAGCAGCCACGACAATACCTTCTATGGCTACACCTTC.

The CDR3 here is CASSRTFEGQPQHF. The CDR3, as DNA: TGTGCCAGCTCACGGACTTTTGAAGGTCAGCCCCAGCATTTT. The chain joins TRBV18 to TRBJ1-5, with D uncertain. The germline V gene has CDR1 KGHSH and CDR2 LQKENI. CDR3 length: 14 residues. V shed 4 bases and J shed 6 bases, with 13 bases lying between them.

The rearrangement joins TRBV12-3 or TRBV12-4 to TRBJ1-4; D may be TRBD1 (6 bases). Trimming took off 1 base at V and 10 bases at J, with 10 bases between the two ends. The CDR3 runs to 13 residues. CDR3 nucleotides: TGTGCCAGCAGTTTAGGCGAAGGGGGAAAACTGTTTTTT. Translating it yields CASSLGEGGKLFF.

V and J are TRBV28 and TRBJ2-3, with 7 bases lining up with TRBD2. Germline trimming cut 8 bases from V and 5 bases from J; bases unmatched to any gene: 1. The CDR3 has 11 residues. In germline, CDR1 is MDHEN, CDR2 SYDVKM. CDR3 amino acids: CASVAGDTQYF. For the CDR3, the DNA is TGTGCCAGCGTAGCGGGAGATACGCAGTATTTT.

The gene calls are TRBV28 and TRBJ1-2; TRBD1 agrees at 9 bases. CDR1 is MDHEN and CDR2 is SYDVKM in the germline V gene. The V and J ends lost 6 bases and 6 bases, in that order; junction bases with no gene match: 5. The CDR3 has 13 amino acids. In nucleotides, the CDR3 is TGTGCCAGCAGCACCGGGACAGGGAATGGCTACACCTTC. Amino acids: CASSTGTGNGYTF.

The chain is built from TRBV21-1 and TRBJ2-2; the D segment call TRBD1 is taken from the table without a DNA check. TRBV21-1 is marked as a pseudogene. The CDR3 sequence is 17 residues long. This chain's CDR3 is CASSKAGGQGSTGELFF. The CDR3 DNA sequence: TGTGCCAGCAGCAAAGCCGGGGGACAGGGGAGCACCGGGGAGCTGTTTTTT.

This chain joins TRBV28 and TRBJ1-2, with D unclear. V was shortened by 11 bases and J by 1 base, with 14 bases between the two germline ends. Looked up from germline, CDR1 is MDHEN and CDR2 is SYDVKM. The CDR3 is 13 amino acids. The CDR3 here is CAHHKFGNYGYTF. The CDR3 DNA reads TGTGCCCACCACAAATTTGGTAACTATGGCTACACCTTC.

The gene calls are TRBV15 and TRBJ1-1; D is uncertain. CDR3 length equals 12 residues. Germline lookup yields CDR1 LNHNV and CDR2 YYDKDF (reference sequence). Deletions cut 0 bases from V and 7 bases from J, with 6 bases between. CDR3 sequence: CATSRDGLEAFF. CDR3 DNA sequence: TGTGCCACCAGCAGAGATGGGCTTGAAGCTTTCTTT.

The rearrangement uses TRBV18 and TRBJ1-1; possibly TRBD1 for D (6 bases). The CDR3 length is 14 residues. CDR1 and CDR2 from the germline V gene are KGHSH and LQKENI. Trimming removed 3 bases from V and 1 base from J, with 9 bases in between. The CDR3, as DNA: TGTGCCAGCTCACCTTCGGGACAGAACACTGAAGCTTTCTTT. It is translated as CASSPSGQNTEAFF.

CDR3 residues: CAWSVDGLAGPDTQYF. The CDR3 coding sequence is TGTGCCTGGAGTGTAGATGGACTAGCGGGACCAGATACGCAGTATTTT. The chain joins TRBV30 to TRBJ2-3; 12 bases are shared with TRBD2. The CDR3 has 16 residues. With 0 bases clipped from V and 4 bases from J, the junction kept 5 bases outside the gene matches. The V gene's germline CDR1 is GTSNPN and CDR2 SVGIG (reference sequence).

The chain employs TRBV3-1 (or the pseudogene TRBV3-2) and TRBJ1-2; the match to TRBD1 covers 9 bases. The CDR3 loop spans 14 amino acids. With 3 bases clipped from V and 3 bases from J, the junction kept 2 bases outside the gene matches. Germline CDR1 and CDR2: LGHDT and YNNKEL (reference sequence). This CDR3 reads CASSQGQGHYGYTF. The CDR3 DNA follows: TGTGCCAGCAGCCAGGGACAGGGCCACTATGGCTACACCTTC.

The V and J genes are TRBV2 and TRBJ2-1, with D maybe TRBD1 (6 bases). This CDR3 has 12 residues. Germline V gene lookup returns CDR1 SNHLY and CDR2 FYNNEI. V was pared by 6 bases and J by 9 bases, with 12 bases between. DNA for the CDR3: TGTGCCAGCAGGGCGCTGGGGGCTGAGCAGTTCTTC. Its protein is CASRALGAEQFF.

The genes are TRBV7-2 and TRBJ2-2; 8 nucleotides agree with TRBD2. The CDR3 has 16 amino acids. The J segment lost 4 bases and the V segment lost 1 base, leaving 5 bases of the junction unmatched. Germline CDR1 is SGHTA and CDR2 is FQGNSA. CDR3 residues: CASSLGGGGLTGELFF. The CDR3 coding sequence is TGTGCCAGCAGCTTAGGAGGCGGGGGGCTCACCGGGGAGCTGTTTTTT.

The table lists this clone with many counts. This same CDR3 is encoded by further DNA sequences in the sample. This rearrangement joins TRBV5-1 to TRBJ2-7, with D hard to call. Trimming pared 0 bases from V and 4 bases from J, leaving 8 bases between. CDR1 and CDR2 (germline): SGHRS, YFSETQ. This CDR3 region has 13 residues. CDR3 sequence reads: CASSLGSSYEQYF. CDR3 DNA: TGCGCCAGCAGCTTGGGGTCCAGTTACGAGCAGTACTTC.

This sequence joins TRBV7-2 and TRBJ2-7; 10 nucleotides agree with TRBD2. The CDR3 length is 17 residues. The germline V gene encodes CDR1 SGHTA and CDR2 FQGNSA. Trimming cost V 2 bases and J 4 bases; bases outside gene matches: 11. As DNA, the CDR3 is TGTGCCAGCAGCTTATTGTCCCGTGGTAGCGGGGGGTACGAGCAGTACTTC. It specifies CASSLLSRGSGGYEQYF.

The chain carries TRBV19 and TRBJ2-4; tentatively, D is TRBD2 (7 bases). This CDR3 comprises 15 residues. Germline lookup yields CDR1 LNHDA and CDR2 SQIVND (reference sequence). With 8 bases removed from V and 9 bases from J, the gap between germline ends came to 23 bases. CDR3 loop: CASSPGGRGSGIQYF. The DNA of the CDR3 is TGTGCCAGTTCCCCGGGGGGCAGGGGTTCGGGCATTCAGTACTTC.

The rearrangement links TRBV9 to TRBJ2-2; D possibly corresponds to TRBD1 (6 bases). The CDR3 extends over 13 amino acids. V was trimmed by 7 bases and J by 5 bases, leaving 12 bases between them. CDR1 and CDR2 (germline): SGDLS, YYNGEE. For the CDR3, the DNA is TGTGCCAGCGAAAAAAGGGGGACCGGGGAGCTGTTTTTT. Translated: CASEKRGTGELFF.

V and J are TRBV9 and TRBJ1-4; TRBD1 aligns across 8 bases. The junction had 6 bases not matched to a gene; V was cut back by 0 bases and J by 5 bases. The germline gives CDR1 SGDLS, CDR2 YYNGEE. This CDR3 has 16 amino acids. CDR3 nucleotide sequence: TGTGCCAGCAGCGTAGGACAGGGGCGATCAAATGAAAAACTGTTTTTT. Translated, it gives CASSVGQGRSNEKLFF.

This chain links TRBV28 with TRBJ1-2; TRBD1 is a possible D gene (6 bases). Trimming stripped 4 bases from V and 2 bases from J, with 11 bases between. This CDR3 contains 14 residues. Germline-derived CDR1 and CDR2 are MDHEN and SYDVKM. This CDR3 is CASSSGTQNYGYTF. Here the CDR3 DNA reads TGTGCCAGCAGTTCTGGGACACAAAACTATGGCTACACCTTC.

The V call is TRBV27, the J call TRBJ1-4; D uncertain. This CDR3 contains 14 residues. Trimming pared 3 bases from V and 6 bases from J, leaving 11 bases between. The V gene's germline CDR1 is MNHEY and CDR2 SMNVEV (reference sequence). The CDR3 loop reads CASSFYPGDEKLFF. The CDR3 DNA follows: TGTGCCAGCAGTTTTTACCCCGGGGATGAAAAACTGTTTTTT.

This clone has a handful of counts. The genes are TRBV28 and TRBJ2-5; D is undetermined. Trimming removed 8 bases from V and 5 bases from J, with 9 bases in between. The length of the CDR3 is 11 residues. The germline CDR1 and CDR2 sequences are MDHEN and SYDVKM. CDR3 region: CASHGLETQYF. Here the CDR3 DNA reads TGTGCCAGCCACGGTTTGGAGACCCAGTACTTC.

This clone was counted ten times or more. This chain uses TRBV29-1 with TRBJ1-1; a weak D match, TRBD1 (6 bases). Trimming took 7 bases from V and 5 from J, leaving 17 bases between them. The CDR3 totals 13 residues. Germline-derived CDR1 and CDR2 are SQVTM and ANQGSEA. The CDR3 region is CSADQGRRTEAFF. CDR3 coding DNA: TGCAGCGCCGACCAGGGGAGACGGACTGAAGCTTTCTTT.

The CDR3 sequence is CASSVLPGTGTDTQYF. The CDR3 DNA follows: TGTGCCAGCAGCGTATTACCGGGGACAGGAACAGATACGCAGTATTTT. V and J are TRBV7-8 and TRBJ2-3, with 8 positions matching TRBD1. Looked up from germline, CDR1 is SGHVS and CDR2 is FQNEAQ. This CDR3 spans 16 amino acids. V gave up 5 bases and J gave up 3 bases; unmatched junction bases: 10.